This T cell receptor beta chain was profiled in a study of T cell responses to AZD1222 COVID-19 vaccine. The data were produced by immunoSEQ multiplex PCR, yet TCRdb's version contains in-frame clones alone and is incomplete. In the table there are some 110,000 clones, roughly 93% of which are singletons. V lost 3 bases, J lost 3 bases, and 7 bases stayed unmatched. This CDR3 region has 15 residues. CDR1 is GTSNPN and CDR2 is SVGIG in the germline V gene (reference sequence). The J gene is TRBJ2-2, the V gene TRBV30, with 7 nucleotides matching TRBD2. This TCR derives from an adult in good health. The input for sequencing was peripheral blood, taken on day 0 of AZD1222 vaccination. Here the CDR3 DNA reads TGTGCCTGGAGGGGGGGACTACCCGACACCGGGGAGCTGTTTTTT. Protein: CAWRGGLPDTGELFF.